Presented here are 4 T cell receptor beta chains from one specimen sequenced in a study of Ad26.COV2.S vaccination and SARS-CoV-2 variants (dated by TCRdb to the early 2020s). Libraries were constructed by the immunoSEQ multiplex PCR assay. TCRdb limited this immuneACCESS table to in-frame rearrangements with V and J called. A share of clones is missing; checked studies link under half to unresolved V genes, and the rest is unexplained. The sample table holds hundreds of thousands of clones, of which around 90% were seen once. The ten largest account for more than 3% of the sample. The sample's treatment or condition label is to be understood as: approximately 18 received Ad26.COV2.S at low or high dose, single or two shots; roughly five received placebo; per-sample allocation not given. For vaccine and placebo recipients, repertoires were sequenced using samples collected on day 63 after the first injection.

The specimen was peripheral blood, collected in a trial of Ad26.COV2.S vaccine versus placebo. The receptors stem from a person between 18 and 65 years old who received the Ad26.COV2.S COVID-19 vaccine or a placebo.

The chain has TRBV7-2 and TRBJ2-3; D might be TRBD1 or TRBD2, each matching 5 bases. V lost 1 base and J 4 bases, leaving 12 bases between the germline ends. This CDR3 is 15 amino acids long. Germline V lookup: CDR1 SGHTA, CDR2 FQGNSA. CDR3 DNA: TGTGCCAGCAGCTTAGTATCCGGGGCTGCAGATACGCAGTATTTT. Protein product: CASSLVSGAADTQYF.

The table lists this clone with a count of one. The rearrangement links TRBV20-1 to TRBJ2-1, with D tentatively TRBD2 (6 bases). The CDR3 is 10 amino acids. The V and J ends lost 6 bases and 13 bases respectively, with 13 bases between them. Germline V gives CDR1 DFQATT, CDR2 SNEGSKA (reference sequence). The CDR3 DNA reads as TGCAGTGCCCAGACTAGGGGACAGTTCTTC. Translation: CSAQTRGQFF.

The chain links TRBV19 to TRBJ2-7; D possibly matches TRBD1 or TRBD2 (5 bases each). The CDR3 has 15 residues. From germline, CDR1 is LNHDA and CDR2 SQIVND (reference sequence). V dropped 3 bases and J dropped 6 bases, with 18 bases sitting between them. CDR3 loop: CASSMRSKGTSEQYF. CDR3 coding DNA: TGTGCCAGTAGTATGAGAAGTAAGGGGACCTCCGAGCAGTACTTC.

This clone was seen only a few times. V gene TRBV6-4 combines with J gene TRBJ2-3, with TRBD2 matching 8 bases. Germline assignment: CDR1 MRHNA and CDR2 SNTAGT. This CDR3 has 16 amino acids. After removal of 2 bases from V and 1 base from J, the junction contained 5 bases not matched to a gene. The CDR3 region has the DNA TGTGCCAGCAGTGACGGACTAGCAGGGCGCACAGATACGCAGTATTTT. This sequence encodes CASSDGLAGRTDTQYF.